A single T cell receptor beta chain is shown here with its context. It has no known antigen specificity. Base-call qualities are not available, and no considerably larger clone is one nucleotide away. Whole blood was collected in K2EDTA tubes by collaborating institutions according to the institutions' own protocols. For TCRbeta analysis, collaborators shipped samples as frozen whole blood, isolated PBMCs, or DNA extracted from either of those sample types. The immunoSEQ Assay, a bias-controlled multiplex PCR, was used to amplify TCRbeta CDR3 regions from genomic DNA. Concerning the study's data processing: Within the assay, amplification of reference gene primers was used to estimate how many nucleated cells each sample contained. To quantify the absolute abundance of each unique TCRbeta CDR3 rearrangement, sequence reads were collapsed and filtered. Productive Simpson clonality was computed per sample as the square root of Simpson's diversity index over productive rearrangements. Here the immuneACCESS table is served through TCRdb, limited to in-frame sequences with V and J called. Missing clones are a known gap in these copies; in checked studies unresolved V genes cover under half, and the rest lacks a known reason. D and trimming come from the DNA, and the V and J calls and clone size come from that table. Present in this sample are about 160,000 clones, 70% to 90% of which were seen just once. The top ten constitute more than 1% of the sample.

These data belong to a study of blood T cell repertoires in COVID-19 (TCRdb year 2020). Study-level background: Samples covering the acute and convalescent phases of COVID-19 were provided by collaborators in the United States, Italy and Spain. The material from the prospective study consisted of cDNA or gDNA derived from T cells, B-cell-depleted T cells, or PBMCs. The dataset comprised deeply sampled blood TCRbeta repertoires from subjects exposed to, actively infected with, or recovered from COVID-19. A freely available public database, intended as a resource for researchers studying the immune response to SARS-CoV-2, is where the repertoires were released. The samples were drawn from two sources: the first 160 participants of the ongoing ImmuneRACE study, and 950 to 1,500 subjects contributed by 6 global collaborators. Nearly every sample came with metadata listing a de-identified subject ID, COVID-19 status, age in years and sex. Where available, HLA class I and class II types were obtained from metadata supplied by the sample provider rather than from assay-based typing. What the authors observed across the whole study: The quantity of clinical and demographic metadata differed by source and by participant and was supplied without curation.

The germline V gene (reference sequence) provides CDR1 MNHEY and CDR2 SMNVEV. From the cysteine through the phenylalanine, the CDR3 covers 16 amino acids. Only the CDR3 DNA stays, 48 bases, in frame from base 1. Trimming takes 3 bases off V and 5 bases off J; junction bases not matched to a gene: 7. Sample: peripheral blood. The sequence was collected from a man aged 40-55 years with acute or convalescent COVID-19. The sequence links TRBV27 to TRBJ1-1; TRBD1 fits 12 bases in the junction. The CDR3 sequence is CASSFGTGGPWTEAFF. The sequence in DNA is TGTGCCAGCAGTTTTGGGACAGGGGGCCCCTGGACTGAAGCTTTCTTT.